The clone carrying this TCR beta chain appeared many times. What it recognizes is unknown. The data originate from a study of T-cell memory formation after mild COVID-19. Study-level information: The study found TCR clusters largely donor specific. Notes on the study in general: Clones that contracted from day 15 to 85 were balanced CD4/CD8, while later expanders leaned CD4+. The appearance of some responding clones in pre-infection memory suggested that cross-reactive memory joined.

After removal of 4 bases from V and 0 bases from J, the junction contained 11 bases not matched to a gene. The CDR3 covers 18 residues. Germline lookup yields CDR1 KGHDR and CDR2 SFDVKD. MiXCR, applied by TCRdb to the 5' RACE reads, yields one record per CDR3 protein. The table has about 470,000 distinct CDR3 sequences, 18% seen once. This receptor was obtained from an adult woman who had mild COVID-19 (a few samples of this study predate the infection). Cell type and time point are not known. The chain recombines TRBV24-1 with TRBJ2-1, with 7 bases that match TRBD1. Sequenced sample: PBMCs or a T cell subset sorted from them (not recorded which). The CDR3 sequence: CATSDPQGDGGSYNEQFF. The CDR3 bases are TGTGCCACCAGTGACCCCCAGGGGGATGGGGGCTCCTACAATGAGCAGTTCTTC.